This section outlines one T cell receptor (beta chain) sequence together with its context. No antigen is known for it. It was with 60 Vbeta and 13 Jbeta primers that the PCR ran. Original handling: Some 11 million of the 75 million to 95 million unique TCR beta chains counted in a later analysis were shared. Libraries were prepared by immunoSEQ multiplex PCR; TCRdb keeps only in-frame clonotypes and omits some of them. The DNA gave D and trimming, while V, J and clone size come from that table. The repertoire holds 100,000 to 150,000 clones, with roughly 70% as singletons. This specimen comes from a study of cytomegalovirus exposure and HLA in healthy donors. Study-wide results and caveats: In a later analysis, HLA-associated beta chains showed higher expansion and lower generation probabilities than comparable chains. The authors judged a highly shared variant cluster likely a sequencing artifact.

The V segment lost 3 bases and the J segment 0 bases; nucleotides outside the gene matches: 10. The CDR3 covers 17 residues. The germline V gene has CDR1 MNHEY and CDR2 SMNVEV (reference sequence). Specimen: PBMCs. The clonotype was recovered from a man younger than 45 in good health and CMV-seronegative. The chain links TRBV27 to TRBJ2-7; 8 positions agree with TRBD2. The CDR3 reads CASSFLPGGGYSYEQYF. In DNA form, the CDR3 reads TGTGCCAGCAGTTTTCTCCCGGGCGGGGGGTACTCCTACGAGCAGTACTTC.